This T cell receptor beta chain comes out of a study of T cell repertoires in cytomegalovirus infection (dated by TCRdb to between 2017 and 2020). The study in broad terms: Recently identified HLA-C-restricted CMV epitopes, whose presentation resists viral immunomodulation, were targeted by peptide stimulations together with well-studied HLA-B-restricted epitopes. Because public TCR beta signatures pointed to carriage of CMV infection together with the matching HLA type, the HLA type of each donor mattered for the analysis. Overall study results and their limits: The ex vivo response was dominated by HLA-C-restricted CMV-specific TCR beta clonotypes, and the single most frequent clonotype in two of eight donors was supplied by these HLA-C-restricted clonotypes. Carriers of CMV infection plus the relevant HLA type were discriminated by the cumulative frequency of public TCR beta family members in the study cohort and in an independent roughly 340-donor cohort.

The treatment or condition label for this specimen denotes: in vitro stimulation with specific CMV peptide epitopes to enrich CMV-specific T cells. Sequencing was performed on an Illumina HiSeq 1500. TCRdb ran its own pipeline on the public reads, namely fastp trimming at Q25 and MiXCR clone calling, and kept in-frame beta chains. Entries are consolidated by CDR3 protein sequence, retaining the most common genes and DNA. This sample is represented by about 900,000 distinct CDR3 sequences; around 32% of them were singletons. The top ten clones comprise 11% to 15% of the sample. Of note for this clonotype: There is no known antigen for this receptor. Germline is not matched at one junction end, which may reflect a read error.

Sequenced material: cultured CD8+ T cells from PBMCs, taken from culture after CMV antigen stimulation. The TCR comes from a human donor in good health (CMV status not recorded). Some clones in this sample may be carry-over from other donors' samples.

The CDR3 corresponds to CASSTGGDGELFF. The bases are TGTGCTAGCAGCACAGGGGGCGACGGGGAGCTGTTTTTT. The chain is encoded by TRBV7-7 joined to TRBJ2-2, and 9 junction bases match TRBD1. Inclusive of the bounding cysteine and phenylalanine, the CDR3 is 13 residues long. The entry retains the CDR3 DNA only, 39 bases that are in frame from base 1. From a lookup of the germline V gene (reference sequence), CDR1 and CDR2 are SSHAT and FNYEAQ.